Listed below are T cell receptor beta chains from one sample, sequenced in a study of shared clonotypes between healthy human individuals. Only in-frame clones appear in the TCRdb table, and some are missing; sequencing was by immunoSEQ multiplex PCR. The sample shows a few hundred thousand clones, 87% of them seen only once. Sequenced: memory CD8+ T cells sorted from blood. All receptors derive from a man between 18 and 29 years old in good health. The CDR3 runs from the conserved cysteine through the conserved F or W. A D gene is named only where the DNA matches it firmly. Some rows mark clone size as missing; the rest say once, few, many or name a class of expanded clone.

abundance: .; d_gene: .; v_gene: TRBV2; j_gene: TRBJ2-7; CDR3nt: TGTGCCAGCAGTGGTAGTAGTAAGAACGAGCAGTACTTC; CDR3aa: CASSGSSKNEQYF
abundance: .; d_gene: TRBD2; v_gene: TRBV4-1; j_gene: TRBJ2-7; CDR3nt: TGCGCCAGCAGCCAAGTTCTGAGCGGGGGTTACGAGCAGTACTTC; CDR3aa: CASSQVLSGGYEQYF
abundance: many; d_gene: .; v_gene: TRBV7-3; j_gene: TRBJ2-5; CDR3nt: TGTGCCAGCAGCCCGTCGACTAGACAAGAGACCCAGTACTTC; CDR3aa: CASSPSTRQETQYF
abundance: .; d_gene: .; v_gene: TRBV4-3; j_gene: TRBJ1-1; CDR3nt: TGCGCCAGCAGCCAAGATCGGGTCTACACTGAAGCTTTCTTT; CDR3aa: CASSQDRVYTEAFF
abundance: .; d_gene: .; v_gene: TRBV4-1; j_gene: TRBJ2-5; CDR3nt: TGCGCCAGCAGCTGGGACGTAGAAGAGACCCAGTACTTC; CDR3aa: CASSWDVEETQYF
abundance: .; d_gene: .; v_gene: TRBV5-4; j_gene: TRBJ1-1; CDR3nt: TGTGCCAGCAGCCGAGGAGGGAGCACTGAAGCTTTCTTT; CDR3aa: CASSRGGSTEAFF
abundance: once; d_gene: .; v_gene: TRBV6-5; j_gene: TRBJ1-2; CDR3nt: TGTGCCAGCAGTTTATGGGGGGGGAACTATGGCTACACCTTC; CDR3aa: CASSLWGGNYGYTF
abundance: .; d_gene: TRBD1; v_gene: TRBV2; j_gene: TRBJ1-1; CDR3nt: TGTGCCAGCAGTGAAGATCCGACAGGGATGAACACTGAAGCTTTCTTT; CDR3aa: CASSEDPTGMNTEAFF
abundance: .; d_gene: .; v_gene: TRBV5-4; j_gene: TRBJ1-1; CDR3nt: TGTGCCAGCAGCACTCGAACGGGCACTGAAGCTTTCTTT; CDR3aa: CASSTRTGTEAFF
abundance: .; d_gene: TRBD2; v_gene: TRBV4-1; j_gene: TRBJ2-7; CDR3nt: TGCGCCAGCAGCCAAGTCGCTAGCGGGGCGTACGAGCAGTACTTC; CDR3aa: CASSQVASGAYEQYF
abundance: .; d_gene: .; v_gene: TRBV7-8; j_gene: TRBJ1-2; CDR3nt: TGTGCCAGCAGCACACTCCAAGGGTTCGGCTACACCTTC; CDR3aa: CASSTLQGFGYTF
abundance: .; d_gene: .; v_gene: TRBV20-1; j_gene: TRBJ2-5; CDR3nt: TGCAGTGCCCCCTTGGGGACCCAGTACTTC; CDR3aa: CSAPLGTQYF
abundance: .; d_gene: .; v_gene: TRBV6-5; j_gene: TRBJ1-5; CDR3nt: TGTGCCAGCAGTCCGGACAGTAGCAATCAGCCCCAGCATTTT; CDR3aa: CASSPDSSNQPQHF
abundance: .; d_gene: .; v_gene: TRBV28; j_gene: TRBJ2-3; CDR3nt: TGTGCCAGCAGTCTCCGCTGGGGGGGCCACACAGATACGCAGTATTTT; CDR3aa: CASSLRWGGHTDTQYF
abundance: .; d_gene: TRBD1; v_gene: TRBV6-1; j_gene: TRBJ1-2; CDR3nt: TGTGCCAGCAGAAGACAGGGGGATGGCTACACCTTC; CDR3aa: CASRRQGDGYTF
abundance: once; d_gene: TRBD2; v_gene: TRBV4-1; j_gene: TRBJ2-2; CDR3nt: TGCGCCAGCAGCCAAGACCGGGCTAGCGGGGGAACCGGGGAGCTGTTTTTT; CDR3aa: CASSQDRASGGTGELFF
abundance: many; d_gene: .; v_gene: TRBV7-3; j_gene: TRBJ1-4; CDR3nt: TGTGCCAGCTACCCCGGTGATGTGTTTTTT; CDR3aa: CASYPGDVFF
abundance: .; d_gene: .; v_gene: TRBV5-5; j_gene: TRBJ1-2; CDR3nt: TGTGCCAGCAGCCCGGACAGCTATGGCTACACCTTC; CDR3aa: CASSPDSYGYTF
abundance: .; d_gene: TRBD2; v_gene: TRBV30; j_gene: TRBJ2-7; CDR3nt: TGTGCCTGGAGTCACGGACTAGCGGGGACTAGCTCCTACGAGCAGTACTTC; CDR3aa: CAWSHGLAGTSSYEQYF
abundance: .; d_gene: .; v_gene: TRBV6-1; j_gene: TRBJ1-1; CDR3nt: TGTGCCAGCAGTGGGCTGGGGAGGGATGCTTTCTTT; CDR3aa: CASSGLGRDAFF
abundance: .; d_gene: .; v_gene: TRBV5-6; j_gene: TRBJ1-3; CDR3nt: TGTGCCAGCAGCTTGGTCCAGGACTATTCTGGAAACACCATATATTTT; CDR3aa: CASSLVQDYSGNTIYF
abundance: .; d_gene: TRBD1; v_gene: TRBV7-9; j_gene: TRBJ2-5; CDR3nt: TGTGCCAGCGGGGACAGGGACGAGACCCAGTACTTC; CDR3aa: CASGDRDETQYF
abundance: .; d_gene: .; v_gene: TRBV11-2; j_gene: TRBJ2-3; CDR3nt: TGTGCCAGCAGCCCTTTGATTGGACTTAGCACAGATACGCAGTATTTT; CDR3aa: CASSPLIGLSTDTQYF
abundance: .; d_gene: TRBD2; v_gene: TRBV27; j_gene: TRBJ2-7; CDR3nt: TGTGCCAGCAGTTTATTAGCGGGTTCCTACGAGCAGTACTTC; CDR3aa: CASSLLAGSYEQYF
abundance: .; d_gene: .; v_gene: TRBV2; j_gene: TRBJ2-2; CDR3nt: TGTGCCAGCAGTGAATGGCAGAACACCGGGGAGCTGTTTTTT; CDR3aa: CASSEWQNTGELFF
abundance: .; d_gene: .; v_gene: TRBV19; j_gene: TRBJ2-2; CDR3nt: TGTGCCAGTAATAAATTCAGGGGAGGAACCGGGGAGCTGTTTTTT; CDR3aa: CASNKFRGGTGELFF
abundance: .; d_gene: TRBD1; v_gene: TRBV28; j_gene: TRBJ1-2; CDR3nt: TGTGCCAGCAGTTTAGGGACAGGGTATGGCTACACCTTC; CDR3aa: CASSLGTGYGYTF
abundance: .; d_gene: .; v_gene: TRBV2; j_gene: TRBJ2-5; CDR3nt: TGTGCCAGCTTTACTCCTAACGGACAGACCCAGTACTTC; CDR3aa: CASFTPNGQTQYF
abundance: .; d_gene: .; v_gene: TRBV2; j_gene: TRBJ1-1; CDR3nt: TGTGCCAGCAGCCACGCTAGCGTGACAGGACCTCTATTGAACACTGAAGCTTTCTTT; CDR3aa: CASSHASVTGPLLNTEAFF
abundance: once; d_gene: TRBD2; v_gene: TRBV27; j_gene: TRBJ2-5; CDR3nt: TGTGCCAGCAGTCCCGGGACTAGCGGGAGTCGAGAGACCCAGTACTTC; CDR3aa: CASSPGTSGSRETQYF
abundance: .; d_gene: .; v_gene: TRBV4-3; j_gene: TRBJ1-2; CDR3nt: TGCGCCAGCAGCCAAGGTGGGACCTCGGAGATAGTCTATGGCTACACCTTC; CDR3aa: CASSQGGTSEIVYGYTF
abundance: .; d_gene: TRBD1; v_gene: TRBV10-3; j_gene: TRBJ1-2; CDR3nt: TGTGCCATCAGTGTTCTCGGACAGGAGCTCTATGGCTACACCTTC; CDR3aa: CAISVLGQELYGYTF
abundance: .; d_gene: .; v_gene: TRBV7-9; j_gene: TRBJ2-7; CDR3nt: TGTGCCAGCAGCCTTTATTTGGGCAGGGACATCTACGAGCAGTACTTC; CDR3aa: CASSLYLGRDIYEQYF
abundance: .; d_gene: .; v_gene: TRBV30; j_gene: TRBJ1-6; CDR3nt: TGTGCCTGGAGGGACTATAATTCACCCCTCCACTTT; CDR3aa: CAWRDYNSPLHF
abundance: .; d_gene: .; v_gene: TRBV10-1; j_gene: TRBJ2-7; CDR3nt: TGCGCCAGCAGTGTCGACGGACCCTACGAGCAGTACTTC; CDR3aa: CASSVDGPYEQYF
abundance: .; d_gene: TRBD1; v_gene: TRBV2; j_gene: TRBJ2-1; CDR3nt: TGTGCCAGCAGTGCAAGGGACAGAGACAATGAGCAGTTCTTC; CDR3aa: CASSARDRDNEQFF
abundance: .; d_gene: .; v_gene: TRBV9; j_gene: TRBJ2-3; CDR3nt: TGTGCCAGCAGCGTAGTGGGTACTGGCACAGATACGCAGTATTTT; CDR3aa: CASSVVGTGTDTQYF
abundance: few; d_gene: .; v_gene: TRBV5-6; j_gene: TRBJ2-3; CDR3nt: TGTGCCAGCAGCTTGGCCTCGGGTAGCACAGATACGCAGTATTTT; CDR3aa: CASSLASGSTDTQYF
abundance: .; d_gene: TRBD2; v_gene: TRBV12-5; j_gene: TRBJ2-1; CDR3nt: TGTGCTAGTGGTGAGCGGGGGGCCGGCAATGAGCAGTTCTTC; CDR3aa: CASGERGAGNEQFF
abundance: .; d_gene: .; v_gene: TRBV6-1; j_gene: TRBJ2-2; CDR3nt: TGTGCCAGCAGTGCCCGGTCGGGAGCTGTTTACACCGGGGAGCTGTTTTTT; CDR3aa: CASSARSGAVYTGELFF
abundance: .; d_gene: .; v_gene: TRBV10-1; j_gene: TRBJ2-6; CDR3nt: TGCGCCAGCAGCCCCGGGGGGGCCAACGTCCTGACTTTC; CDR3aa: CASSPGGANVLTF
abundance: few; d_gene: TRBD2; v_gene: TRBV9; j_gene: TRBJ2-1; CDR3nt: TGTGCCAGCAGCGGGACTAGCGCCCCATACAATGAGCAGTTCTTC; CDR3aa: CASSGTSAPYNEQFF
abundance: .; d_gene: .; v_gene: TRBV7-2; j_gene: TRBJ2-1; CDR3nt: TGTGCCAGCAGCTTAGATCCAGTCTACAATGAGCAGTTCTTC; CDR3aa: CASSLDPVYNEQFF
abundance: .; d_gene: .; v_gene: TRBV7-3; j_gene: TRBJ2-6; CDR3nt: TGTGCCAGCAGCTCCCCCCGACAGAGCTCTGGGGCCAACGTCCTGACTTTC; CDR3aa: CASSSPRQSSGANVLTF
abundance: .; d_gene: TRBD1; v_gene: TRBV13; j_gene: TRBJ2-1; CDR3nt: TGTGCCAGCAGCTTAATCGGGACAGGGTATTACAATGAGCAGTTCTTC; CDR3aa: CASSLIGTGYYNEQFF
abundance: .; d_gene: TRBD1; v_gene: TRBV4-1; j_gene: TRBJ1-4; CDR3nt: TGCGCCAGCAGCCAAGAGGGAGGGGGCTTTAATGAAAAACTGTTTTTT; CDR3aa: CASSQEGGGFNEKLFF
abundance: .; d_gene: TRBD2; v_gene: TRBV13; j_gene: TRBJ2-3; CDR3nt: TGTGCCAGCAGCCCAAGGACTAGCGTGGTTTTAGCTGATACGCAGTATTTT; CDR3aa: CASSPRTSVVLADTQYF
abundance: .; d_gene: .; v_gene: TRBV6-1; j_gene: TRBJ1-1; CDR3nt: TGTGCCAGCAGTGAAGCCAGGGCGAACACTGAAGCTTTCTTT; CDR3aa: CASSEARANTEAFF
abundance: .; d_gene: .; v_gene: TRBV4-3; j_gene: TRBJ2-2; CDR3nt: TGCGCCAGCAGCCAAGGTCCCCTATACACCGGGGAGCTGTTTTTT; CDR3aa: CASSQGPLYTGELFF
abundance: .; d_gene: .; v_gene: TRBV9; j_gene: TRBJ2-7; CDR3nt: TGTGCCAGCAGCGGCGACTTTTCCTACGAGCAGTACTTC; CDR3aa: CASSGDFSYEQYF
abundance: .; d_gene: .; v_gene: TRBV4-1; j_gene: TRBJ2-1; CDR3nt: TGCGCCAGCAGCCGTGTTGGGTCCGAAGGCAATGAGCAGTTCTTC; CDR3aa: CASSRVGSEGNEQFF
abundance: .; d_gene: TRBD1; v_gene: TRBV4-3; j_gene: TRBJ1-5; CDR3nt: TGCGCCAGCAGTCGCGGGACAGGGCATCAGCCCCAGCATTTT; CDR3aa: CASSRGTGHQPQHF